The present entry profiles one T cell receptor (beta chain) with its context. Other DNA sequences in this sample translate to the same CDR3. This CDR3 region has 11 residues. Trimming removed 2 bases from V and 7 bases from J, with 6 bases in between. Per the germline V gene, CDR1 is SEHNR and CDR2 is FQNEAQ (reference sequence). The PCR made use of 60 Vbeta and 13 Jbeta primers. TCRdb's copy holds only in-frame clones and misses some; the assay was immunoSEQ multiplex PCR. This table holds about 89,000 clones, roughly three quarters found once. This specimen comes from a study of cytomegalovirus exposure and HLA in healthy donors.

The sequencing sample was made of PBMCs. The source of this sequence is a man between 25 and 39 years old in good health and CMV-seronegative. V gene TRBV7-9 combines with J gene TRBJ2-7; weak D call: TRBD1 (6 bases). CDR3 in DNA: TGTGCCAGCAGCTTACAGGGGGAGCAGTACTTC. Its protein product is CASSLQGEQYF. Based on the CDR3 plus reference TRBV7-9 and TRBJ2-7, the full variable domain is DTGVSQNPRHKITKRGQNVTFRCDPISEHNRLYWYRQTLGQGPEFLTYFQNEAQLEKSRLLSDRFSAERPKGSFSTLEIQRTEQGDSAMYLCASSLQGEQYFGPGTRLTVT.